Listed below are T cell receptor beta chains from one sample, sequenced in a study of CD8 T cells in ankylosing spondylitis. Each CDR3 protein gets one entry after TCRdb re-called the 5' RACE reads with MiXCR. The sample records about 220,000 distinct CDR3 sequences, around 24% being singletons. Sequencing was done on a sample of blood, either unsorted or a sorted T cell fraction (not recorded which). The receptors here all came from a male donor with ankylosing spondylitis or in good health (not recorded which). Each CDR3 is given with its conserved first and last residue. D genes are given only for firm matches. The size entry is marked missing in some rows and otherwise reads once, few, many or a size class.

d_call | j_call | clone_size | v_call | cdr3_nt | cdr3_aa
TRBD1 | TRBJ2-5 | NA | TRBV12-3/TRBV12-4 | TGTGCCAGCAGACTGACAGGGGTGGAGACCCAGTACTTC | CASRLTGVETQYF
TRBD2 | TRBJ2-1 | many | TRBV6-5 | TGTGCCAGCAGCGCTTTAGCGGGGGAGCAGTTCTTC | CASSALAGEQFF
TRBD2 | TRBJ2-7 | many | TRBV11-2 | TGTGCCAGCAGCTTGACAGGGGGCACTAGCGGGAGGGCCTACGAGCAGTACTTC | CASSLTGGTSGRAYEQYF
TRBD1 | TRBJ2-1 | many | TRBV20-1 | TGCAGTGCGGTACAGGGGGCAGCCTACAATGAGCAGTTCTTC | CSAVQGAAYNEQFF
TRBD1 | TRBJ1-4 | once | TRBV20-1 | TGCAGTGCTAGAGCTAAAGGGGGCACTAATGAAAAACTGTTTTTT | CSARAKGGTNEKLFF
NA | TRBJ2-3 | few | TRBV5-5 | TGTGCCAGCAGCCCTCAAGACGGGTACTACACAGATACGCAGTATTTT | CASSPQDGYYTDTQYF
NA | TRBJ1-2 | few | TRBV6-5 | TGTGCCAGCAGATCCCTGGAATATGGCTACACCTTC | CASRSLEYGYTF
TRBD2 | TRBJ2-1 | many | TRBV20-1 | TGCAGTGCTAAAACTAGCGGGAGTCCCAATGAGCAGTTCTTC | CSAKTSGSPNEQFF
NA | TRBJ2-7 | many | TRBV20-1 | TGCAGTGCTAGAGATCTCCTGATAAGCTCCTACGAGCAGTACTTC | CSARDLLISSYEQYF
TRBD2 | TRBJ2-2 | NA | TRBV4-2 | TGTGCCAGCAGCCAACCTGTCGGGACTAGCGACCTCACCGGGGAGCTGTTTTTT | CASSQPVGTSDLTGELFF
NA | TRBJ2-5 | many | TRBV9 | TGTGCCAGCAGCGTAGGATCGAGCAACGGCCAAGAGACCCAGTACTTC | CASSVGSSNGQETQYF
NA | TRBJ2-7 | NA | TRBV5-1 | TGCGCCAGCAGCTTGGTTGTAAGGGACTACGAGCAGTACTTC | CASSLVVRDYEQYF
TRBD2 | TRBJ2-3 | many | TRBV12-3/TRBV12-4 | TGTGCCAGCAGCCCCCGGGGTAGCGGGAGAGTCACAGATACGCAGTATTTT | CASSPRGSGRVTDTQYF
TRBD2 | TRBJ2-7 | NA | TRBV20-1 | TGCAGTGCTAGACCGGGACTAGCGGCCTACGAGCAGTACTTC | CSARPGLAAYEQYF
NA | TRBJ2-5 | NA | TRBV20-1 | TGCAGTGCTAGAGATCGGGCCGTCGCGACCCAGTACTTC | CSARDRAVATQYF
TRBD2 | TRBJ2-7 | many | TRBV7-2 | TGTGCCAGCAGCTTACTATTAGCGGGAGCCTACGAGCAGTACTTC | CASSLLLAGAYEQYF
TRBD2 | TRBJ2-7 | many | TRBV20-1 | TGCAGTGCCGCCGGGACTAGCGGCCCCTACGAGCAGTACTTC | CSAAGTSGPYEQYF
NA | TRBJ1-1 | NA | TRBV5-6 | TGTGCCAGCAGCTCGACAGGTCTCGGCACTGAAGCTTTCTTT | CASSSTGLGTEAFF
NA | TRBJ2-5 | many | TRBV19 | TGTGCCAGTAGTATCGACCAAGAGACCCAGTACTTC | CASSIDQETQYF
TRBD2 | TRBJ2-7 | many | TRBV12-3/TRBV12-4 | TGTGCCAGCAGTTACACTAGCGGCGAGCAGTACTTC | CASSYTSGEQYF
TRBD2 | TRBJ2-1 | many | TRBV5-1 | TGCGCCAGCAGCGTTAGCGGGCTCTCCTACAATGAGCAGTTCTTC | CASSVSGLSYNEQFF
TRBD1 | TRBJ2-7 | NA | TRBV20-1 | TGCAGTGCTAGACCCCACCCGGGACAGGGGGCAGGTTACGAGCAGTACTTC | CSARPHPGQGAGYEQYF
TRBD2 | TRBJ2-7 | many | TRBV6-5 | TGTGCCAGCAGTTACCAACTAGCGGGAGGGCCGATTTCCTACGAGCAGTACTTC | CASSYQLAGGPISYEQYF
NA | TRBJ1-5 | many | TRBV11-2 | TGTGCCAGCGGGCAGGGTGTTCGGCAGCCCCAGCATTTT | CASGQGVRQPQHF
TRBD1 | TRBJ2-7 | many | TRBV29-1 | TGCAGCGTCACCCCCGGGACAGGGGGCTCCTACGAGCAGTACTTC | CSVTPGTGGSYEQYF
NA | TRBJ2-7 | many | TRBV5-6 | TGTGCCAGCAGCTTCGATACAGGGTTGGACGAGCAGTACTTC | CASSFDTGLDEQYF
TRBD1 | TRBJ2-1 | NA | TRBV29-1 | TGCAGCGTTCTGGCACCCCGGGACAGGGCCCTCAATGAGCAGTTCTTC | CSVLAPRDRALNEQFF